The 20 T cell receptor beta chains given below trace back to one sample, sequenced in a study of PD-1 blockade in classical Hodgkin lymphoma. Each patient relapsed following autologous stem cell transplantation, and prior brentuximab vedotin exposure differed. Assay: immunoSEQ multiplex PCR; the TCRdb copy retains only in-frame clones and omits some. The sample shows tens of thousands of clones, 85% to 90% of them seen only once. Sequencing was performed on peripheral blood mononuclear cells (PBMCs), taken at baseline. The receptors come from a human donor with classical Hodgkin lymphoma.

J is TRBJ1-6 and V is TRBV10-3; TRBD1 aligns across 11 bases. Trimming took 3 bases from V and 6 from J; bases not matched to a gene: 4. This CDR3 is 16 amino acids long. Germline CDR1 reads ENHRY; CDR2 reads SYGVKD. The DNA for the CDR3 is TGTGCCATCAGTGACCCAGGGACAGGGGGTAATTCACCCCTCCACTTT. Translated: CAISDPGTGGNSPLHF.

The rearrangement uses TRBV27 and TRBJ1-5; D ambiguous. The CDR3 runs 13 residues. Trimming took 0 bases from V and 3 from J, leaving 3 bases between them. Germline V CDR1 and CDR2: MNHEY, SMNVEV (reference sequence). This CDR3 reads CASSLSPNQPQHF. For the CDR3, the DNA is TGTGCCAGCAGTTTATCCCCCAATCAGCCCCAGCATTTT.

This clone was seen once. The rearrangement joins TRBV7-3 to TRBJ2-5; possibly TRBD1 for D (5 bases). The CDR3 is 13 residues long. V gave up 3 bases and J gave up 1 base, with 6 bases separating them. Germline V gene data show CDR1 as SGHTA and CDR2 as FQGTGA. CDR3 amino acids: CASSFDSQETQYF. The CDR3 DNA is TGTGCCAGCAGCTTTGACAGCCAAGAGACCCAGTACTTC.

This chain joins TRBV19 and TRBJ2-7; TRBD1 might be the D (5 bases). The V and J ends lost 1 base and 2 bases respectively, with 18 bases between them. The V gene's germline CDR1 is LNHDA and CDR2 SQIVND (reference sequence). CDR3 length equals 17 residues. The CDR3 here is CASSIGPKRRGTYEQYF. The CDR3 DNA reads as TGTGCCAGTAGTATAGGTCCCAAGCGTAGGGGCACCTACGAGCAGTACTTC. The variable domain in full, with the rest retrieved from reference TRBV19 and TRBJ2-7, is DGGITQSPKYLFRKEGQNVTLSCEQNLNHDAMYWYRQDPGQGLRLIYYSQIVNDFQKGDIAEGYSVSREKKESFPLTVTSAQKNPTAFYLCASSIGPKRRGTYEQYFGPGTRLTVT.

This clone appeared a single time. The J gene is TRBJ2-3, the V gene TRBV5-4; maybe TRBD1 (6 bases). V lost 4 bases, J lost 3 bases, and 15 bases lay in between. The germline V gene encodes CDR1 SGHNT and CDR2 YYREEE (reference sequence). The CDR3 runs to 15 residues. CDR3 residues: CASSQDSSSTDTQYF. DNA for the CDR3: TGTGCCAGCAGCCAGGACAGCTCATCGACAGATACGCAGTATTTT.

This clone has only a few counts. The rearrangement joins TRBV19 to TRBJ1-1; D remains ambiguous. Trimming removed 2 bases at V and 1 base at J, with 5 bases between. The CDR3 consists of 13 residues. Per germline, CDR1 LNHDA and CDR2 SQIVND (reference sequence). In nucleotides, the CDR3 is TGTGCCAGTAGTATAAGTAGGAACACTGAAGCTTTCTTT. As protein: CASSISRNTEAFF. Full variable domain (outside the CDR3, taken from reference TRBV19 and TRBJ1-1): DGGITQSPKYLFRKEGQNVTLSCEQNLNHDAMYWYRQDPGQGLRLIYYSQIVNDFQKGDIAEGYSVSREKKESFPLTVTSAQKNPTAFYLCASSISRNTEAFFGQGTRLTVV.

The chain has TRBV6-1 and TRBJ1-2; 7 bases match TRBD1. Germline V CDR1 and CDR2: MNHNS, SASEGT. V trimming: 2 bases; J trimming: 10 bases; junction bases outside the gene matches: 25. The CDR3 consists of 19 residues. DNA of the CDR3: TGTGCCAGCAGTGAAAACTGGTTTCGGGACAGCGGGACCTTATCGGTCTACACCTTC. Its protein product is CASSENWFRDSGTLSVYTF.

The chain is built from TRBV13 and TRBJ1-4, with 7 bases aligning to TRBD1. Germline V lookup: CDR1 PRHDT, CDR2 FYEKMQ (reference sequence). V lost 5 bases, J lost 11 bases, and 11 bases stayed unmatched. This CDR3 contains 14 residues. The CDR3 here is CASSATGDWSKLFF. The CDR3 nucleotides read TGTGCCAGCAGCGCTACAGGGGATTGGAGTAAACTGTTTTTT.

The chain uses TRBV5-1 and TRBJ1-1, with a weak D call TRBD1 (5 bases). CDR1 and CDR2 from the germline V gene are SGHRS and YFSETQ. The V and J ends lost 4 bases and 2 bases respectively, with 15 bases between them. The CDR3 totals 15 residues. The CDR3 sequence: CASSPGGSLNTEAFF. CDR3 coding DNA: TGCGCCAGCAGCCCGGGGGGGTCTCTAAACACTGAAGCTTTCTTT.

V and J are TRBV20-1 and TRBJ2-1; D remains unclear. The germline V gene encodes CDR1 DFQATT and CDR2 SNEGSKA (reference sequence). The germline V and J ends were trimmed by 5 bases and 7 bases, with 9 bases remaining between them. CDR3 length equals 11 residues. This CDR3 reads CSARIRNEQFF. CDR3 nucleotides: TGCAGTGCTCGAATTCGGAATGAGCAGTTCTTC.

The chain carries TRBV11-2 and TRBJ1-1; D not certain. Per germline, CDR1 SGHAT and CDR2 FQNNGV. CDR3 size: 12 residues. Deletions cut 0 bases from V and 7 bases from J, with 6 bases between. CDR3 sequence (DNA): TGTGCCAGCAGCTTAGAGGGGTTTGAAGCTTTCTTT. This sequence encodes CASSLEGFEAFF.

This chain connects TRBV2 to TRBJ2-7; no firm D call. With 3 bases removed from V and 6 bases from J, the gap between germline ends came to 9 bases. The germline CDR1 and CDR2 sequences are SNHLY and FYNNEI. CDR3 size: 12 residues. This chain's CDR3 is CASSDTGSEQYF. CDR3 nucleotides: TGTGCCAGCAGTGACACCGGCAGCGAGCAGTACTTC.

V usage is TRBV4-1 and J usage is TRBJ2-6; D is undetermined. V lost 0 bases and J lost 0, with 6 bases in between. The CDR3 extends over 16 amino acids. Germline assignment: CDR1 MGHRA and CDR2 YSYEKL. CDR3 sequence (DNA): TGCGCCAGCAGCCAAGAGGGATTCTCTGGGGCCAACGTCCTGACTTTC. Translated: CASSQEGFSGANVLTF.

This chain uses TRBV18 with TRBJ1-2, with D perhaps matching TRBD1 (5 bases). Germline-derived CDR1 and CDR2 are KGHSH and LQKENI. This CDR3 is 15 amino acids long. V lost 1 base, J lost 6 bases, and 15 bases lay in between. Here the CDR3 DNA reads TGTGCCAGCTCACCACGTACCGGGGGAGGCGATGGCTACACCTTC. Its protein product is CASSPRTGGGDGYTF.

V is TRBV7-2 and J is TRBJ1-6; no clear D. The CDR3 covers 11 residues. The germline gives CDR1 SGHTA, CDR2 FQGNSA. V was shortened by 1 base and J by 8 bases, with 0 bases between the two germline ends. This chain's CDR3 is CASSLDSPLHF. CDR3 coding DNA: TGTGCCAGCAGCTTAGATTCACCCCTCCACTTT.

V and J are TRBV19 and TRBJ2-1; tentatively, D is TRBD2 (6 bases). This CDR3 region has 15 residues. Germline-derived CDR1 and CDR2 are LNHDA and SQIVND (reference sequence). V was pared by 7 bases and J by 7 bases, with 20 bases between. CDR3 sequence: CASISRPGVGNEQFF. The CDR3 bases are TGTGCCAGTATCTCCCGACCGGGGGTGGGGAATGAGCAGTTCTTC.

The chain links TRBV18 to TRBJ2-5; D perhaps matches TRBD1 (6 bases). The ends were cut back, 6 bases at V and 3 bases at J, with 14 bases in the middle. CDR1 and CDR2 (germline): KGHSH, LQKENI. This CDR3 spans 14 amino acids. The CDR3 nucleotides read TGTGCCAGCTCCCCAGGGGCGAAAGAAGAGACCCAGTACTTC. Residues: CASSPGAKEETQYF.

The chain is built from TRBV5-1 and TRBJ2-5; 16 nucleotides line up with TRBD2. The CDR3 covers 18 residues. With 0 bases clipped from V and 4 bases from J, the junction kept 6 bases outside the gene matches. The germline CDR1 and CDR2 sequences are SGHRS and YFSETQ. The CDR3 spells CASSLAGTSGGAGETQYF. In nucleotides, the CDR3 is TGCGCCAGCAGCTTGGCCGGGACTAGCGGGGGGGCAGGAGAGACCCAGTACTTC. Using reference TRBV5-1 and TRBJ2-5 for the parts outside the CDR3, the full variable domain is KAGVTQTPRYLIKTRGQQVTLSCSPISGHRSVSWYQQTPGQGLQFLFEYFSETQRNKGNFPGRFSGRQFSNSRSEMNVSTLELGDSALYLCASSLAGTSGGAGETQYFGPGTRLLVL.

This clone appeared once. CDR3 amino acids: CASSTWDGEKLFF. The CDR3 DNA reads as TGTGCCAGCAGCACCTGGGACGGTGAAAAACTGTTTTTT. The genes are TRBV7-9 and TRBJ1-4; D might be TRBD1 (5 bases). The CDR3 covers 13 residues. Trimming pared 5 bases from V and 7 bases from J, leaving 11 bases between. The germline V gene has CDR1 SEHNR and CDR2 FQNEAQ (reference sequence).

The table lists this clone with a few counts. The V and J genes are TRBV13 and TRBJ1-6; D is undetermined. Trimming left V 3 bases short and J 7 bases short, with 7 bases between. Germline V CDR1 and CDR2: PRHDT, FYEKMQ (reference sequence). The CDR3 sequence is 13 residues long. The chain's CDR3 is CASSLGTNSPLHF. The CDR3 DNA reads TGTGCCAGCAGCTTGGGTACAAATTCACCCCTCCACTTT. Supplemented by reference TRBV13 and TRBJ1-6, the full variable domain reads AAGVIQSPRHLIKEKRETATLKCYPIPRHDTVYWYQQGPGQDPQFLISFYEKMQSDKGSIPDRFSAQQFSDYHSELNMSSLELGDSALYFCASSLGTNSPLHFGNGTRLTVT.